In its sample, the clone carrying this T cell receptor (beta chain) was seen once. Trimming took 2 bases from V and 2 from J, leaving 10 bases between them. CDR3 size: 14 residues. Germline assignment: CDR1 SGHRS and CDR2 YFSETQ. TCRdb's table, derived via immunoSEQ multiplex PCR, lists solely in-frame clones and lacks some. The data show roughly 100,000 clones, roughly 82% seen once. These data come from a study of T cell responses to AZD1222 COVID-19 vaccine. The material was peripheral blood, obtained on day 0 of AZD1222 vaccination. This chain joins TRBV5-1 and TRBJ1-1; D perhaps matches TRBD1 (5 bases). The sequence derives from an adult in good health. CDR3 sequence: CASSLEGRNTEAFF. In nucleotides, the CDR3 is TGCGCCAGCAGCTTAGAGGGGCGCAACACTGAAGCTTTCTTT.